This T cell receptor (beta chain) emerged from a study of blood T cell repertoires in COVID-19. Study-wide context: Whether acute or convalescent, the COVID-19 samples came from the United States, Italy and Spain. T cells, B-cell-depleted T cells, or PBMCs supplied cDNA or gDNA.

Original methodology: Nucleated cell number was recorded as an estimate derived from reference gene primer amplification. Clones were sequenced by immunoSEQ multiplex PCR, and TCRdb holds only the in-frame ones, with some missing. D and trimming come from the DNA, and the V and J calls and clone size come from that table. The top ten hold approximately 7.5% of the sample, which has 230,000 or so clones, 81% seen once. V lost 4 bases and J lost 5, with 13 bases in between. The length of the CDR3 is 15 residues. The germline CDR1 and CDR2 sequences are SGHRS and YFSETQ. This sequence was found in a woman of 80 years or more with COVID-19, enrolled during active disease. Sequencing input: peripheral blood. The rearrangement links TRBV5-1 to TRBJ1-6, with a tentative D call TRBD1 (5 bases). The CDR3 loop reads CASSGGVGDNSPLHF. DNA for the CDR3: TGCGCCAGCAGCGGAGGGGTGGGGGATAATTCACCCCTCCACTTT.